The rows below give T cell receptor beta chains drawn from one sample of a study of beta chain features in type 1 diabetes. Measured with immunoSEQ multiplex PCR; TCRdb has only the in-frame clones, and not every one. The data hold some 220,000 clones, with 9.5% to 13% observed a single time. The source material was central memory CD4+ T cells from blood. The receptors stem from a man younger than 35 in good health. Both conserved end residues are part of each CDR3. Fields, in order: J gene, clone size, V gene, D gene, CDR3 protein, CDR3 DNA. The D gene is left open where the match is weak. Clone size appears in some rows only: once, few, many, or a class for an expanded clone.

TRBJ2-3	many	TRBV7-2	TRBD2	CASSLGLAGESGTDTQYF	TGTGCCAGCAGCTTAGGACTAGCGGGAGAGAGCGGCACAGATACGCAGTATTTT
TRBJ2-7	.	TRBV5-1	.	CASSLTASSYEQYF	TGCGCCAGCAGCTTGACAGCTAGCTCCTACGAGCAGTACTTC
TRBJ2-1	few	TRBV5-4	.	CASSLDGEQWIF	TGTGCCAGCAGCTTGGACGGAGAACAGTGGATCTTC
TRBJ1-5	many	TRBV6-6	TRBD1	CASRRGQERAEPQHF	TGTGCCAGCAGAAGGGGACAGGAGAGGGCTGAGCCCCAGCATTTT
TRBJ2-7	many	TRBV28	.	CAGAQQYF	TGTGCGGGCGCCCAGCAGTACTTC
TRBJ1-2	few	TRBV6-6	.	CASSKGYGYTF	TGTGCCAGCAGCAAGGGGTATGGCTACACCTTC
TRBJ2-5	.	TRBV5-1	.	CASSLIGIQETQYF	TGCGCCAGCAGCTTGATTGGCATCCAAGAGACCCAGTACTTC
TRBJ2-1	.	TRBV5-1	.	CASSPILNLNNEQFF	TGCGCCAGCAGCCCTATACTAAACTTAAACAATGAGCAGTTCTTC
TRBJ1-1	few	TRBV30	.	CACKTTVLLNTEAFF	TGTGCCTGCAAAACGACAGTTCTTTTGAACACTGAAGCTTTCTTT
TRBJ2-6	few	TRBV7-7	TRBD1	CASSRDRGPGANVLTF	TGTGCCAGCAGCCGGGACAGGGGCCCTGGGGCCAACGTCCTGACTTTC
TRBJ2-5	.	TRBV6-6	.	CASSLGHKETQYF	TGTGCCAGCAGTCTCGGACACAAAGAGACCCAGTACTTC
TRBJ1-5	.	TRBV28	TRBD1	CASSADRGYQPQHF	TGTGCCAGCAGCGCGGACAGGGGCTATCAGCCCCAGCATTTT
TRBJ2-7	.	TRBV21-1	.	CASNVPGLAGTSSYEQYF	TGTGCCAGCAACGTCCCGGGACTAGCGGGTACTAGCTCCTACGAGCAGTACTTC
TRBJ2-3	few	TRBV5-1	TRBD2	CASNQNPSVAGYTDTQYF	TGCGCCAGCAATCAGAACCCCAGCGTAGCGGGGTACACAGATACGCAGTATTTT
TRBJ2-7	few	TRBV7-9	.	CASSAGRNPGHEQYF	TGTGCCAGCAGCGCAGGACGGAACCCTGGCCACGAGCAGTACTTC
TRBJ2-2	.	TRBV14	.	CASSQVSGIGTGELFF	TGTGCCAGCAGCCAAGTATCTGGGATCGGAACCGGGGAGCTGTTTTTT
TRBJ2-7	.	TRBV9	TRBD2	CASSVGMLAGGPEQYF	TGTGCCAGCAGCGTAGGAATGCTAGCGGGAGGTCCCGAGCAGTACTTC
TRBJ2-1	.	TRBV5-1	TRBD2	CASSLLSGGYNEQFF	TGCGCCAGCAGCTTGCTTAGCGGGGGCTACAATGAGCAGTTCTTC
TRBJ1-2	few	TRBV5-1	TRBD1	CASSVRTGDDGYTF	TGCGCCAGCAGCGTACGGACAGGGGACGATGGCTACACCTTC
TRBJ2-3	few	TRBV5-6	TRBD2	CASSSLAGPSTDTQYF	TGTGCCAGCAGCTCTCTAGCGGGGCCTAGCACAGATACGCAGTATTTT
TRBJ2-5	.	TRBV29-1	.	CSVGPNEYPQETQYF	TGCAGCGTCGGACCTAACGAGTATCCCCAAGAGACCCAGTACTTC
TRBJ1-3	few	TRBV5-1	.	CASSLDQTFSGNTIYF	TGCGCCAGCAGCTTGGATCAGACGTTCTCTGGAAACACCATATATTTT
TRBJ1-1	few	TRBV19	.	CASILDRNTEAFF	TGTGCCAGTATCCTCGACCGAAACACTGAAGCTTTCTTT
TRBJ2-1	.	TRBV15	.	CATSRDQGREQFF	TGTGCCACCAGCAGAGATCAGGGGCGTGAGCAGTTCTTC
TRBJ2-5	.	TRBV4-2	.	CASSLLDTGETQYF	TGTGCCAGCAGCTTGCTGGACACAGGAGAGACCCAGTACTTC
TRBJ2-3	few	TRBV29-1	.	CSVGGGAADTQYF	TGCAGCGTTGGAGGGGGAGCGGCAGATACGCAGTATTTT
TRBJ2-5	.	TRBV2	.	CASSEEGGETQYF	TGTGCCAGCAGTGAGGAAGGAGGGGAGACCCAGTACTTC
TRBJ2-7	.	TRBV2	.	CASSLGRSYEQYF	TGTGCCAGCAGCCTCGGCCGCTCCTACGAGCAGTACTTC
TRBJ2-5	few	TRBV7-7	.	CASSLESQETQYF	TGTGCCAGCAGCTTAGAGTCCCAAGAGACCCAGTACTTC
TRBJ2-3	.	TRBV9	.	CASSVDAVSTDTQYF	TGTGCCAGCAGCGTTGACGCGGTTAGCACAGATACGCAGTATTTT
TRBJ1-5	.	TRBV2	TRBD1	CASKGDRNQPQHF	TGTGCCAGCAAGGGGGACAGAAATCAGCCCCAGCATTTT
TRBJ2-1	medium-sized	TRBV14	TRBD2	CASEGLADNEQFF	TGTGCCAGCGAGGGACTAGCGGACAATGAGCAGTTCTTC
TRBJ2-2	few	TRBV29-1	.	CSSTGTPNTGELFF	TGCAGCTCGACCGGGACGCCGAACACCGGGGAGCTGTTTTTT
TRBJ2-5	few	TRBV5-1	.	CASRSGQETQYF	TGCGCCAGCAGGTCAGGGCAAGAGACCCAGTACTTC
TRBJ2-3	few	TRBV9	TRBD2	CASSVTSGRAPDTQYF	TGTGCCAGCAGCGTTACTAGCGGGAGGGCCCCAGATACGCAGTATTTT
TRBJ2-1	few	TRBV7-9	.	CASSLGGTGSYNEQFF	TGTGCCAGCAGCTTAGGGGGGACTGGATCCTACAATGAGCAGTTCTTC
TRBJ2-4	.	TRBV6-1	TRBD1	CASSGEVGGVKNIQYF	TGTGCCAGCAGTGGAGAAGTAGGGGGCGTCAAAAACATTCAGTACTTC
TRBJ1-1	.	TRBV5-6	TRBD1	CASSSLTGGTTEAFF	TGTGCCAGCAGCTCCCTGACAGGGGGGACCACTGAAGCTTTCTTT
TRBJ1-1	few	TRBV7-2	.	CASSSAWANTEAFF	TGTGCCAGCAGCTCAGCCTGGGCAAACACTGAAGCTTTCTTT
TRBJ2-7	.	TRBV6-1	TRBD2	CASSTSGTYEQYF	TGTGCCAGCTCGACTAGCGGGACCTACGAGCAGTACTTC
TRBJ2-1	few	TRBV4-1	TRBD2	CASSPPAGVGNNEQFF	TGTGCCAGCAGCCCGCCCGCGGGAGTAGGCAACAATGAGCAGTTCTTC
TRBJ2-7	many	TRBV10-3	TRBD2	CAISVGTSRYEQYF	TGTGCCATCAGTGTCGGGACTAGCAGATACGAGCAGTACTTC
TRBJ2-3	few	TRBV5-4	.	CASSEQRSTDTQYF	TGCGCCAGCAGCGAACAGCGGAGCACAGATACGCAGTATTTT
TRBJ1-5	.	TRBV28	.	CASSLDNIEGQPQHF	TGTGCCAGCAGTTTAGATAATATAGAGGGCCAGCCCCAGCATTTT
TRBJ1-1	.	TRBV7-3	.	CASSLSPGNTEAFF	TGTGCCAGCAGCTTAAGCCCGGGTAACACTGAAGCTTTCTTT
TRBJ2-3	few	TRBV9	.	CACSAGLAGGSTDTQYF	.
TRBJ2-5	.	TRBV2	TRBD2	CASSGLAGTQYF	TGTGCCAGCAGTGGACTAGCGGGAACCCAGTACTTC
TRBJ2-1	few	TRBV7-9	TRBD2	CASSLGLAVYNEQFF	TGTGCCAGCAGCTTGGGACTAGCTGTCTACAATGAGCAGTTCTTC
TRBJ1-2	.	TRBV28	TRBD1	CASSRSGTDFNYGYTF	TGTGCCAGCAGCAGATCCGGGACAGACTTTAACTATGGCTACACCTTC
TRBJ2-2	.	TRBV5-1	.	CASSLASSNTGELFF	TGCGCCAGCAGCTTGGCCTCGAGTAACACCGGGGAGCTGTTTTTT
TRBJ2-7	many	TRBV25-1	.	CASSEFMEQYF	TGTGCCAGCAGTGAATTTATGGAGCAGTACTTC
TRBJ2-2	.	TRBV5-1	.	CASSPRPDAGELFF	TGCGCCAGCAGCCCCAGACCCGACGCCGGGGAGCTGTTTTTT
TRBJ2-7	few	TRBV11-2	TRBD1	CASSPDRGNYEQYF	TGTGCCAGCAGCCCCGACAGGGGAAACTACGAGCAGTACTTC